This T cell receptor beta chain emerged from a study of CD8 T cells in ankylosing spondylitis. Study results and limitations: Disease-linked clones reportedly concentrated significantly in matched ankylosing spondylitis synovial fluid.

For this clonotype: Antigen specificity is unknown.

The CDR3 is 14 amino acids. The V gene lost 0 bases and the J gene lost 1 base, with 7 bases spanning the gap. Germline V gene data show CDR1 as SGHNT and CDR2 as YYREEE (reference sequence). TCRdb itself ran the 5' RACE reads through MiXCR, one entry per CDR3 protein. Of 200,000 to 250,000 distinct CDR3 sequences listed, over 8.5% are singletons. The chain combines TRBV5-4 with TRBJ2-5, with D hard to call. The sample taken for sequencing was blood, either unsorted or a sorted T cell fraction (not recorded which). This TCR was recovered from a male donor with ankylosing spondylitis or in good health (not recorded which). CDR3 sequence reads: CASSLEAVQETQYF. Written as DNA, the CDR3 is TGTGCCAGCAGCTTGGAGGCAGTCCAAGAGACCCAGTACTTC.